These 14 T cell receptor beta chains were all obtained from the same sample, sequenced in a study of cytomegalovirus exposure and HLA in healthy donors (dated 2017 in TCRdb). The method behind the library was the immunoSEQ multiplex PCR assay. A mixture of 60 forward primers for TCR Vbeta segments and 13 reverse primers for TCR Jbeta segments was used in the multiplex PCR. What TCRdb holds here is the immuneACCESS table cut down to in-frame rearrangements. Part of the clones is not present; checked against another copy, under half of the missing clones reflect an unresolved V gene, and the others are unexplained. For this sample there are about 170,000 clones; over 80% appear just once. The ten top clones hold approximately 1.3% of the sample. Input material: PBMCs. These receptors all stem from a boy younger than 10 in good health and CMV-seronegative.

The chain is built from TRBV4-3 and TRBJ1-1; D might be TRBD1 (5 bases). The CDR3 extends over 15 amino acids. CDR1 and CDR2 from the germline V gene are LGHNA and YSLEER. V lost 0 bases and J lost 4, with 12 bases in between. The CDR3 here is CASSQERVGATEAFF. The DNA of the CDR3 is TGCGCCAGCAGCCAAGAACGGGTAGGGGCCACTGAAGCTTTCTTT.

The chain carries TRBV30 and TRBJ2-1; TRBD2 might be the D (5 bases). V lost 4 bases, J lost 1 base, and 14 bases lay in between. CDR1 is GTSNPN and CDR2 is SVGIG in the germline V gene (reference sequence). The length of the CDR3 is 15 residues. CDR3: CAWNTGIQSYNEQFF. The CDR3 DNA reads as TGTGCCTGGAACACCGGGATTCAGTCCTACAATGAGCAGTTCTTC. Full variable domain (outside the CDR3, taken from reference TRBV30 and TRBJ2-1): SQTIHQWPATLVQPVGSPLSLECTVEGTSNPNLYWYRQAAGRGLQLLFYSVGIGQISSEVPQNLSASRPQDRQFILSSKKLLLSDSGFYLCAWNTGIQSYNEQFFGPGTRLTVL.

CDR3 sequence: CASSQEDRGYYGYTF. The DNA for the CDR3 is TGCGCCAGCAGCCAAGAGGACAGGGGGTACTATGGCTACACCTTC. The V and J genes are TRBV4-3 and TRBJ1-2; 10 positions match TRBD1. The CDR3 extends over 15 amino acids. J lost 3 bases, V lost 0 bases, and 1 base had no gene match. Germline V gives CDR1 LGHNA, CDR2 YSLEER.

The J gene is TRBJ1-2, the V gene TRBV6-6, with 7 bases aligning to TRBD1. Germline CDR1 is MNHNY and CDR2 is SVGAGI (reference sequence). J was trimmed by 8 bases and V by 0 bases; bases with no gene match: 12. The CDR3 loop spans 16 amino acids. The DNA for the CDR3 is TGTGCCAGCAGTTACTCCTCGACAGGGAAATCGGGGGGCTACACCTTC. This gives the protein CASSYSSTGKSGGYTF.

The genes are TRBV29-1 and TRBJ1-1, with no clear D. CDR1 is SQVTM and CDR2 is ANQGSEA in the germline V gene. Trimming left V 4 bases short and J 10 bases short, with 19 bases between. This CDR3 is built from 13 residues. The CDR3 spells CSVGRSPDMAAFF. The CDR3 nucleotides read TGCAGCGTTGGCAGGTCCCCGGATATGGCAGCTTTCTTT. Using reference TRBV29-1 and TRBJ1-1 for the parts outside the CDR3, the full variable domain is SAVISQKPSRDICQRGTSLTIQCQVDSQVTMMFWYRQQPGQSLTLIATANQGSEATYESGFVIDKFPISRPNLTFSTLTVSNMSPEDSSIYLCSVGRSPDMAAFFGQGTRLTVV.

The chain combines TRBV30 with TRBJ2-3; TRBD2 might be the D (5 bases). Trimming left V 4 bases short and J 1 base short, with 9 bases between. Looked up from germline, CDR1 is GTSNPN and CDR2 is SVGIG (reference sequence). CDR3 length equals 13 residues. CDR3 in DNA: TGTGCCTGGAAAGGGAGAGGCACAGATACGCAGTATTTT. Amino acid sequence: CAWKGRGTDTQYF.

V usage is TRBV5-1 and J usage is TRBJ2-1; D is possibly TRBD1 (6 bases). CDR3 size: 14 residues. Germline loops: CDR1 SGHRS, CDR2 YFSETQ. Trimming cost V 0 bases and J 8 bases, with 12 bases left between them. CDR3 sequence: CASSLAQGIYEQFF. For the CDR3, the DNA is TGCGCCAGCAGCTTGGCACAGGGAATCTATGAGCAGTTCTTC.

This chain uses TRBV5-1 with TRBJ1-5; 7 bases agree with TRBD1. Looked up from germline, CDR1 is SGHRS and CDR2 is YFSETQ. Trimming cost V 6 bases and J 7 bases; bases outside gene matches: 10. The CDR3 sequence is 14 residues long. The CDR3 DNA follows: TGCGCCAGCAAAATGCAGGGGGACTGGCAGCCCCAGCATTTT. Residues: CASKMQGDWQPQHF.

The rearrangement links TRBV5-1 to TRBJ2-7; 8 bases match TRBD2. V was clipped by 2 bases and J by 3 bases; unmatched bases: 4. The CDR3 has 14 amino acids. From germline, CDR1 is SGHRS and CDR2 YFSETQ. The chain's CDR3 is CASSFQGLVYEQYF. CDR3 nucleotide sequence: TGCGCCAGCAGCTTTCAGGGACTAGTCTACGAGCAGTACTTC.

The chain links TRBV19 to TRBJ1-2; TRBD1 is a possible D gene (5 bases). Looked up from germline, CDR1 is LNHDA and CDR2 is SQIVND (reference sequence). The CDR3 length is 15 residues. Trimming stripped 5 bases from V and 3 bases from J, with 16 bases between. Written as DNA, the CDR3 is TGTGCCAGTAGTGTGGGGCCCTCGGGGGACTATGGCTACACCTTC. This codes for CASSVGPSGDYGYTF.

The chain links TRBV7-9 to TRBJ1-4; TRBD1 matches 7 bases. Germline V gene lookup returns CDR1 SEHNR and CDR2 FQNEAQ (reference sequence). CDR3 length equals 17 residues. With V trimmed by 2 bases and J by 8 bases, 14 bases remained unmatched. The CDR3 sequence is CASSLSRPGQRVEKLFF. The CDR3 DNA reads TGTGCCAGCAGCTTATCACGTCCGGGACAGCGAGTAGAAAAACTGTTTTTT.

This clone was recorded only once. The chain recombines TRBV27 with TRBJ2-1, with no clear D. The CDR3 consists of 14 residues. V dropped 6 bases and J dropped 0 bases, with 9 bases sitting between them. Germline V CDR1 and CDR2: MNHEY, SMNVEV (reference sequence). The CDR3 is CASRSEFSYNEQFF. Written as DNA, the CDR3 is TGTGCCAGCAGAAGCGAGTTCTCCTACAATGAGCAGTTCTTC.

This clone was counted a single time. V and J are TRBV6-5 and TRBJ1-4, with D uncertain. This CDR3 contains 13 residues. V was trimmed by 0 bases and J by 8 bases, leaving 7 bases between them. CDR1 and CDR2 from the germline V gene are MNHEY and SVGAGI. The CDR3 DNA reads as TGTGCCAGCAGTTACTCGAACGGGGAAAAACTGTTTTTT. Protein sequence: CASSYSNGEKLFF.

The chain carries TRBV7-2 and TRBJ2-2; 7 nucleotides agree with TRBD2. Per germline, CDR1 SGHTA and CDR2 FQGNSA. The junction had 7 bases not matched to a gene; V was cut back by 1 base and J by 2 bases. This CDR3 is built from 17 residues. The CDR3 spells CASSLEAGLFNTGELFF. The CDR3 DNA reads TGTGCCAGCAGCTTAGAAGCGGGGTTGTTTAACACCGGGGAGCTGTTTTTT.